This is a list of T cell receptor beta chains from one sample in a study of CD8 T cells in ankylosing spondylitis. TCRdb re-called the 5' RACE reads with MiXCR, one entry per CDR3 protein. The table lists 350,000 to 450,000 distinct CDR3 sequences, roughly 26% of them singletons. The specimen was blood, either unsorted or a sorted T cell fraction (not recorded which). The receptors were sampled from a male donor with ankylosing spondylitis. Each CDR3 is given with its conserved first and last residue. Each record gives: D gene, V gene, J gene, clone size, CDR3 protein, CDR3 DNA. A D gene is named only where the DNA matches it firmly. Some rows mark clone size as missing; the rest say once, few, many or name a class of expanded clone.

>TRBD1|TRBV7-9|TRBJ2-5|.
CASSPGDRDSETQYF
TGTGCCAGCAGCCCCGGGGACAGGGATTCAGAGACCCAGTACTTC
>TRBD1|TRBV2|TRBJ2-2|.
CASSYYRGQNTGELFF
TGTGCCAGCAGTTACTACAGGGGGCAGAACACCGGGGAGCTGTTTTTT
>.|TRBV2|TRBJ1-2|.
CASSRTGTKVSYTF
TGTGCCAGCAGTCGAACCGGGACCAAAGTTAGCTACACCTTC
>.|TRBV29-1|TRBJ1-1|.
CSGQNTEAFF
TGCAGCGGACAGAACACTGAAGCTTTCTTT
>.|TRBV7-9|TRBJ1-1|.
CASSLRGNAEAFF
TGTGCCAGCAGCTTAAGGGGGAACGCTGAAGCTTTCTTT
>.|TRBV6-4|TRBJ2-1|.
CASSPARGDEQFF
TGTGCCAGCAGTCCCGCTAGGGGGGATGAGCAGTTCTTC
>.|TRBV11-2|TRBJ2-7|.
CASSSRLGGTYEQYF
TGTGCCAGCAGCTCCCGATTGGGGGGCACCTACGAGCAGTACTTC
>TRBD2|TRBV3-1|TRBJ2-3|.
CASSPPIAGVRDTQYF
TGTGCCAGCAGCCCCCCCATAGCGGGAGTACGAGATACGCAGTATTTT
>.|TRBV5-1|TRBJ1-6|many
CASSPGRQAHEDSPLHF
TGCGCCAGCAGCCCCGGGAGGCAGGCCCACGAGGATTCACCCCTCCACTTT
>TRBD2|TRBV5-1|TRBJ2-3|.
CASSIQPSGSTDTQYF
TGCGCCAGCAGCATCCAACCTAGCGGGTCCACAGATACGCAGTATTTT
>.|TRBV7-6|TRBJ2-5|few
CASNQNPDSGETQYF
TGTGCCAGCAACCAAAATCCGGACAGTGGGGAGACCCAGTACTTC
>TRBD2|TRBV30|TRBJ2-1|few
CAWSSGASGRWPYNEQFF
TGTGCCTGGAGCTCAGGGGCTAGCGGGAGATGGCCCTACAATGAGCAGTTCTTC
>.|TRBV12-3/TRBV12-4|TRBJ1-4|few
CASTALATNEKLFF
TGTGCCAGCACCGCGCTTGCAACTAATGAAAAACTGTTTTTT
>.|TRBV18|TRBJ2-5|.
CASSPVARATETQYF
TGTGCCAGCTCACCGGTGGCGAGGGCAACCGAGACCCAGTACTTC
>.|TRBV30|TRBJ1-1|.
CAWSKREEAFF
TGTGCCTGGAGTAAAAGGGAGGAAGCTTTCTTT
>.|TRBV14|TRBJ2-5|.
CASSQNYRETQYF
TGTGCCAGCAGCCAGAACTACCGGGAGACCCAGTACTTC
>TRBD2|TRBV6-4|TRBJ2-5|.
CASPTSEERGYQETQYF
TGTGCCAGCCCTACTAGCGAAGAACGGGGGTACCAAGAGACCCAGTACTTC